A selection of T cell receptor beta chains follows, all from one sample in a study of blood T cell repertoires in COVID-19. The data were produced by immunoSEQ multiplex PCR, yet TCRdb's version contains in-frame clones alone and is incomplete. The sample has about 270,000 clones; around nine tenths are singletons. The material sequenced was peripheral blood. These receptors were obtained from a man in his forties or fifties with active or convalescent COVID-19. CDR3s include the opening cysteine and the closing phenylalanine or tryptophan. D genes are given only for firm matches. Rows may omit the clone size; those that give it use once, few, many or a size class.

TGTGCCAGCAGTGAACAGGGGCTTCTTGAGCAGTTCTTC CASSEQGLLEQFF TRBD1 TRBJ2-1 TRBV6-4 -
TGTGCCAGCAGTGGCCAGAGGGACAGGGAATCCCCCCCTGAAGCTTTCTTT CASSGQRDRESPPEAFF TRBD1 TRBJ1-1 TRBV25-1 -
TGTGCCACACGGGGACAGTTATACAATGAGCAGTTCTTC CATRGQLYNEQFF TRBD1 TRBJ2-1 TRBV12-3/TRBV12-4 -
TGTGCCAGCAGCGGCCGGGGACAGGGGGGATTGAGCTCTGGGGCCAACGTCCTGACTTTC CASSGRGQGGLSSGANVLTF TRBD1 TRBJ2-6 TRBV2 -
TGCAGCGTTCCAGGGCGCCAACTCTACGAGCAGTACTTC CSVPGRQLYEQYF - TRBJ2-7 TRBV29-1 -
TGTGCCAGCAGCGGATCCCCGGGGGGGGCGAGCTCCTACGAGCAGTACTTC CASSGSPGGASSYEQYF TRBD2 TRBJ2-7 TRBV7-6 -
TGTGCCAGCTCACCGGGACAGGGGTCTGAAGCTTTCTTT CASSPGQGSEAFF TRBD1 TRBJ1-1 TRBV18 -
TGTGCCAGCAGTTACCAGGGGAACTATGGCTACACCTTC CASSYQGNYGYTF - TRBJ1-2 TRBV6-6 -
TGTGCCAGCAGCCCGAGGGACAAGCCGACTAATGAAAAACTGTTTTTT CASSPRDKPTNEKLFF - TRBJ1-4 TRBV3-1/TRBV3-2 -
TGTGCCAGCAGCGCTTCTCTACGTGGGGGCCTTGGCATCGGGGAGCTGTTTTTT CASSASLRGGLGIGELFF - TRBJ2-2 TRBV9 -
TGTGCCAGCAGCTTAGGAGGAGCGGGGGGGGCTAATACGCAGTATTTT CASSLGGAGGANTQYF TRBD2 TRBJ2-3 TRBV11-1 once
TGTGCCACCAGCAACTCGATGTGGTACACCTTC CATSNSMWYTF - TRBJ1-2 TRBV15 -
TGTGCCTGGAGTTCCGGGAGTAATGAAAAACTGTTTTTT CAWSSGSNEKLFF - TRBJ1-4 TRBV30 -
TGTGCCAGCAAGGGTAGCGATGGTGAAAAACTGTTTTTT CASKGSDGEKLFF - TRBJ1-4 TRBV6-5 few
TGTGCCAGCGCTGCGGGAAGCCAAGAGACCCAGTACTTC CASAAGSQETQYF - TRBJ2-5 TRBV12-3/TRBV12-4 -
TGTGCCAGCAGCCCCACCCTAGGGACCCAGTACTTC CASSPTLGTQYF - TRBJ2-5 TRBV12-3/TRBV12-4 -
TGTGCCAGCAGCCCCAACAGGGGAGTTTCACCCCTCCACTTT CASSPNRGVSPLHF TRBD1 TRBJ1-6 TRBV9 -
TGTGCCAGCAGCTTGGGAAGAGGCATCAATCAGCCCCAGCATTTT CASSLGRGINQPQHF - TRBJ1-5 TRBV5-5 -
TGTGCCAGCAGCCCAGGCCTCCAAGAGACCCAGTACTTC CASSPGLQETQYF - TRBJ2-5 TRBV6-5 -
TGCGCCAGCAGCGCGGGACTAGTTAGAGGAGAGACCCAGTACTTC CASSAGLVRGETQYF TRBD2 TRBJ2-5 TRBV5-1 -
TGCAGCGTGAGGGACAGGGGATTCTCACAAACCTATGGCTACACCTTC CSVRDRGFSQTYGYTF TRBD1 TRBJ1-2 TRBV29-1 -
TGTGCCAGCAGCCCAAAGGACAGGGGGCGGTCCGGGGAGCTGTTTTTT CASSPKDRGRSGELFF TRBD1 TRBJ2-2 TRBV7-2 -
TGTGCCAGCAGCAATTTTCAGAATTCACCCCTCCACTTT CASSNFQNSPLHF - TRBJ1-6 TRBV7-3 -
TGTGCCAGCAGCCAAGATATCAGCGGCACAGATACGCAGTATTTT CASSQDISGTDTQYF - TRBJ2-3 TRBV3-1/TRBV3-2 -
TGCAGCGTTGGGACAGGCAACGCTAATGAAAAACTGTTTTTT CSVGTGNANEKLFF TRBD1 TRBJ1-4 TRBV29-1 -
TGTGCCAGTAGCGTTGGAGTCCAAGAGACCCAGTACTTC CASSVGVQETQYF - TRBJ2-5 TRBV19 -
TGTGCCAGCACCCAGACAGGGGCCGGGACTGAAGCTTTCTTT CASTQTGAGTEAFF TRBD1 TRBJ1-1 TRBV6-5 -
TGTGCCAGCAGCTCCTTAGGGGGCTGGGGCTACACCTTC CASSSLGGWGYTF TRBD1 TRBJ1-2 TRBV11-2 -
TGTGCCAGAAGTCCCCCAGGGGGCGACTCTGGAAACACCATATATTTT CARSPPGGDSGNTIYF TRBD1 TRBJ1-3 TRBV7-9 -
TGCGCCAGCAGCCAAGACGACGCGACAGGGGCGGGTGAAAAACTGTTTTTT CASSQDDATGAGEKLFF TRBD1 TRBJ1-4 TRBV4-1 -
TGTGCCAGCAGTTTTAGTGACAGCTCCTACGAGCAGTACTTC CASSFSDSSYEQYF - TRBJ2-7 TRBV27 few
TGCGCCAGCAGCCAAGAATCGGTCCCAGGCAATGGCTACACCTTC CASSQESVPGNGYTF - TRBJ1-2 TRBV4-1 -
TGTGCCAGCAGCCAAGAAGGTCGGCTGGGCTTGCTCCTCCACTTT CASSQEGRLGLLLHF - TRBJ1-6 TRBV3-1/TRBV3-2 -
TGTGCCAGCAGCTTGGGATCGCAGAACTATGGCTACACCTTC CASSLGSQNYGYTF - TRBJ1-2 TRBV5-5 -
TGTGCCAGCAGTTTTGGGGACAGGGGGCAGTATGGCTACACCTTC CASSFGDRGQYGYTF TRBD1 TRBJ1-2 TRBV28 -
TGTGCCAGCAGTTTGCACCGGGACAGGACAGAAAAACTGTTTTTT CASSLHRDRTEKLFF TRBD1 TRBJ1-4 TRBV6-2/TRBV6-3 -